The TCR beta chain described here comes from a study of T cells after yellow fever vaccination. Study-wide background: Some fractions had low cell numbers, and these were prepared with SMART-Seq v4 Ultra Low Input.

One entry per CDR3 protein results from TCRdb running MiXCR on the 5' RACE reads. Here the sample spans around 400,000 distinct CDR3 sequences, around a tenth being singletons. This clonotype was counted between two and nine times. The CDR3 is 17 residues long. Trimming cost V 1 base and J 7 bases; bases outside gene matches: 10. In germline, CDR1 is LGHDT, CDR2 YNNKEL (reference sequence). This specimen consisted of PBMCs, obtained on the day of the first yellow fever vaccination. The chain employs TRBV3-1 and TRBJ2-2; 9 bases are a match to TRBD2. This clonotype was obtained from a man younger than 30 who received the YFV17D yellow fever vaccine. The CDR3 bases are TGTGCCAGCAGCCAAGTTAGCGGGGGTCCCCGGGACGGGGAGCTGTTTTTT. It yields the protein CASSQVSGGPRDGELFF.